One sample yielded the 30 T cell receptor beta chains listed below, sequenced in a study of CD8 T cells in ankylosing spondylitis (TCRdb year 2017). Study-wide conclusions, independent of this receptor: A TCR beta motif made up of several highly homologous amino acid variants appeared to be characteristic of blood from ankylosing spondylitis patients.

No cognate antigen is known for these TCRs. The library relied on 5' RACE. Sequenced using an Illumina HiSeq 2500. TCRdb trimmed public reads at Q25 via fastp, called clones via MiXCR and kept in-frame beta chains. For every CDR3 protein sequence, its rows merge into one entry that carries the most common genes and DNA. The sample profile shows almost 400,000 distinct CDR3 sequences; about 20% of them were found once. The ten largest make up roughly 16% of the sample. The material sequenced was blood, either unsorted or a sorted T cell fraction (not recorded which). Source of these receptors: a male donor with ankylosing spondylitis.

This clonotype was detected only a few times. The chain employs TRBV10-3 and TRBJ1-1; D not resolved. Germline-derived CDR1 and CDR2 are ENHRY and SYGVKD. The CDR3 consists of 13 residues. V dropped 4 bases and J dropped 4 bases, with 10 bases sitting between them. The CDR3 region has the DNA TGTGCCATCAGTGGGTCCGGCCGCACTGAAGCTTTCTTT. Translation gives CAISGSGRTEAFF.

The rearrangement links TRBV3-1 to TRBJ2-7, with 8 bases aligning to TRBD2. This CDR3 has 14 residues. With 4 bases clipped from V and 5 bases from J, the junction kept 7 bases outside the gene matches. Looked up from germline, CDR1 is LGHDT and CDR2 is YNNKEL (reference sequence). Here the CDR3 reads CASSLYGRADEQYF. The CDR3, as DNA: TGTGCCAGCAGCCTCTACGGGAGGGCCGACGAGCAGTACTTC.

This clonotype turned up a few times. This chain uses TRBV29-1 with TRBJ2-3; D is uncertain. V lost 1 base and J 0 bases, leaving 8 bases between the germline ends. The germline V gene encodes CDR1 SQVTM and CDR2 ANQGSEA. This CDR3 spans 14 amino acids. The DNA for the CDR3 is TGCAGCGTTGAAGGCGGTTCTAGCACAGATACGCAGTATTTT. Protein sequence: CSVEGGSSTDTQYF.

The V and J genes are TRBV20-1 and TRBJ2-5, with D tentatively TRBD2 (5 bases). Trimming took 6 bases from V and 4 from J, leaving 15 bases between them. Germline lookup yields CDR1 DFQATT and CDR2 SNEGSKA (reference sequence). The CDR3 extends over 13 amino acids. The CDR3 region is CSALLADPETQYF. In DNA form, the CDR3 reads TGCAGTGCCCTGCTAGCCGATCCAGAGACCCAGTACTTC.

The rearrangement links TRBV4-1 to TRBJ1-5; D is unclear. V dropped 0 bases and J dropped 4 bases, with 10 bases sitting between them. There are 15 residues in the CDR3. Germline CDR1 reads MGHRA; CDR2 reads YSYEKL. CDR3 sequence (DNA): TGCGCCAGCAGCCAAGATTTGGGGATGAATCAGCCCCAGCATTTT. Residues: CASSQDLGMNQPQHF.

This clonotype showed up many times. The V call is TRBV5-1, the J call TRBJ2-1; 7 nucleotides match TRBD1. The CDR3 length is 14 residues. Germline trimming cut 3 bases from V and 3 bases from J; bases unmatched to any gene: 3. Germline loops: CDR1 SGHRS, CDR2 YFSETQ. CDR3 region: CASSWDRYYNEQFF. The CDR3 nucleotides are TGCGCCAGCAGCTGGGACAGATACTACAATGAGCAGTTCTTC. The full variable domain, its missing parts supplied by reference TRBV5-1 and TRBJ2-1, is KAGVTQTPRYLIKTRGQQVTLSCSPISGHRSVSWYQQTPGQGLQFLFEYFSETQRNKGNFPGRFSGRQFSNSRSEMNVSTLELGDSALYLCASSWDRYYNEQFFGPGTRLTVL.

J is TRBJ1-3 and V is TRBV20-1; D is ambiguous. Germline CDR1 and CDR2: DFQATT and SNEGSKA (reference sequence). The CDR3 has 12 residues. V lost 4 bases and J lost 1, with 5 bases in between. This chain's CDR3 is CSAIESGNTIYF. For the CDR3, the DNA is TGCAGTGCTATAGAGTCTGGAAACACCATATATTTT.

In this sample, this clonotype turned up a few times. The V call is TRBV14, the J call TRBJ2-7, with D perhaps given as TRBD1 or TRBD2 (6 bases each). Trimming took off 3 bases at V and 6 bases at J, with 21 bases between the two ends. Germline assignment: CDR1 SGHDN and CDR2 FVKESK. CDR3 length: 16 amino acids. The CDR3 spells CASSHPGWGARLEQYF. CDR3 bases: TGTGCCAGCAGCCACCCCGGATGGGGGGCCCGACTCGAGCAGTACTTC.

The genes are TRBV7-9 and TRBJ2-1; D is unresolved. Germline V gene sequence: CDR1 SEHNR, CDR2 FQNEAQ (reference sequence). V lost 5 bases to trimming and J lost 10 bases, with 12 bases between them. The CDR3 runs 12 residues. The CDR3 here is CASSQSFGEQFF. The CDR3 DNA follows: TGTGCCAGCAGCCAAAGCTTTGGGGAGCAGTTCTTC.

The V and J genes are TRBV5-1 and TRBJ2-2; no firm D call. CDR3 size: 14 residues. The germline V and J ends were trimmed by 5 bases and 1 base, with 9 bases remaining between them. Looked up from germline, CDR1 is SGHRS and CDR2 is YFSETQ. The CDR3 coding sequence is TGCGCCAGCAGTATTAGAGGGAACACCGGGGAGCTGTTTTTT. Residues: CASSIRGNTGELFF.

The rearrangement uses TRBV29-1 and TRBJ2-7, with TRBD1 matching 7 bases. Germline assignment: CDR1 SQVTM and CDR2 ANQGSEA. The CDR3 is made up of 18 amino acids. The V and J ends lost 7 bases and 6 bases, in that order; junction bases with no gene match: 27. CDR3 nucleotide sequence: TGCAGCGACCTCGCACAGGGGCGTACAACCCTCCCGGCGCGCGAGCAGTACTTC. It encodes CSDLAQGRTTLPAREQYF.

The chain joins TRBV20-1 to TRBJ2-1, with 7 nucleotides matching TRBD2. The CDR3 runs 13 residues. Trimming cost V 4 bases and J 8 bases; bases outside gene matches: 8. Germline V gene lookup returns CDR1 DFQATT and CDR2 SNEGSKA (reference sequence). The CDR3 protein is CSANRGSGDEQFF. CDR3 in DNA: TGCAGTGCTAATCGCGGGAGTGGGGATGAGCAGTTCTTC.

The chain is built from TRBV5-1 and TRBJ2-1; 16 nucleotides agree with TRBD2. V lost 4 bases to trimming and J lost 4 bases; unmatched junction nucleotides: 8. The CDR3 sequence is 18 residues long. Per germline, CDR1 SGHRS and CDR2 YFSETQ. CDR3: CASSPGLAGGPSYNEQFF. CDR3 nucleotides: TGCGCCAGCAGCCCGGGACTAGCGGGAGGGCCGAGTTACAATGAGCAGTTCTTC.

This clonotype was recorded a few times. The V and J genes are TRBV20-1 and TRBJ2-1; no definite D call. From germline, CDR1 is DFQATT and CDR2 SNEGSKA (reference sequence). The length of the CDR3 is 14 residues. Trimming left V 6 bases short and J 0 bases short, with 12 bases between. CDR3 nucleotide sequence: TGCAGTGCGCACGACCTGAGCTCCTACAATGAGCAGTTCTTC. It translates to CSAHDLSSYNEQFF.

This clonotype was counted between two and nine times. V and J are TRBV5-5 and TRBJ1-5; perhaps TRBD1 as D (6 bases). V was pared by 2 bases and J by 5 bases, with 17 bases between. CDR3 length: 16 residues. Germline lookup yields CDR1 SGHKS and CDR2 YYEKEE (reference sequence). CDR3 sequence: CASSLRPDSQHQPQHF. The CDR3 nucleotides are TGTGCCAGCAGCTTAAGGCCGGACAGCCAACATCAGCCCCAGCATTTT.

This clonotype was detected a few times. The genes are TRBV20-1 and TRBJ1-2; D is undetermined. In germline, CDR1 is DFQATT, CDR2 SNEGSKA (reference sequence). The V and J ends lost 5 bases and 2 bases respectively, with 9 bases between them. The CDR3 runs to 12 residues. In nucleotides, the CDR3 is TGCAGTGCTCCTCAATTCAACTATGGCTACACCTTC. Translated, it gives CSAPQFNYGYTF.

The CDR3 nucleotides are TGTGCCAGCACCCAAAGGTGGAGGGAGTTTACGAATGAGCAGTTCTTC. Its protein product is CASTQRWREFTNEQFF. The chain has TRBV12-3 or TRBV12-4 and TRBJ2-1; D is possibly TRBD2 (6 bases). V lost 7 bases, J lost 7 bases, and 23 bases lay in between. This CDR3 contains 16 residues.

In this sample, this clonotype turned up many times. The chain joins TRBV5-1 to TRBJ2-2; no firm D call. The CDR3 consists of 16 residues. Trimming stripped 0 bases from V and 7 bases from J, with 16 bases between. Per germline, CDR1 SGHRS and CDR2 YFSETQ. The CDR3 DNA reads as TGCGCCAGCAGCTTGGTCGGAACCGGTTTCGGCGGGGAGCTGTTTTTT. Translated: CASSLVGTGFGGELFF.

This sequence joins TRBV6-2 or TRBV6-3 and TRBJ2-3; TRBD2 is a possible D gene (6 bases). Between the trimmed V and J ends, which lost 5 bases and 1 base, there was a span of 13 bases. In germline, CDR1 is MNHEY, CDR2 SVGEGT. The CDR3 covers 15 residues. The CDR3 DNA is TGTGCCAGCAGTAAACGGGAGATTGGCACAGATACGCAGTATTTT. Residues: CASSKREIGTDTQYF.

The CDR3 sequence: CASGLVLQGGFSGNTIYF. CDR3 in DNA: TGTGCTAGTGGTTTGGTATTGCAGGGGGGCTTCTCTGGAAACACCATATATTTT. The chain links TRBV12-5 to TRBJ1-3; 7 bases line up with TRBD1. The V segment lost 0 bases and the J segment 0 bases; nucleotides outside the gene matches: 8. This CDR3 is 18 amino acids long. The germline V gene has CDR1 LGHNT and CDR2 FRNRAP.

The genes are TRBV7-2 and TRBJ2-5; D is undetermined. Trimming cost V 5 bases and J 2 bases, with 15 bases left between them. Germline-derived CDR1 and CDR2 are SGHTA and FQGNSA. The CDR3 consists of 15 residues. CDR3 DNA sequence: TGTGCCAGCAGCCGTTTTGGCCAGACACAAGAGACCCAGTACTTC. It yields the protein CASSRFGQTQETQYF.

This rearrangement joins TRBV28 to TRBJ2-7; 9 bases map to TRBD1. Germline loops: CDR1 MDHEN, CDR2 SYDVKM. This CDR3 comprises 17 residues. Trimming at V came to 3 bases and at J to 5 bases, leaving 14 bases not matched to a gene. CDR3 in amino acids: CASSLLRSGTGWHEQYF. CDR3 nucleotides: TGTGCCAGCAGTTTGCTGAGATCCGGGACAGGGTGGCACGAGCAGTACTTC.

This clonotype occurred a few times. V gene TRBV20-1 combines with J gene TRBJ2-7; the match to TRBD1 covers 9 bases. Germline V gives CDR1 DFQATT, CDR2 SNEGSKA (reference sequence). V was pared by 5 bases and J by 3 bases, with 11 bases of the junction left unmatched. There are 15 residues in the CDR3. In DNA, the CDR3 is TGCAGTGCTCTACTCCGGGACAGGGTATACTACGAGCAGTACTTC. Translating it yields CSALLRDRVYYEQYF.

The chain carries TRBV5-1 and TRBJ2-1; D is ambiguous. Trimming removed 5 bases from V and 3 bases from J, with 12 bases in between. CDR3 size: 14 residues. Germline lookup yields CDR1 SGHRS and CDR2 YFSETQ. The CDR3, as DNA: TGCGCCAGCAGGGACGGCGATTTCTACAATGAGCAGTTCTTC. Translated: CASRDGDFYNEQFF.

In this sample, this clonotype turned up a few times. The chain joins TRBV20-1 to TRBJ1-5; a possible D gene is TRBD1 (5 bases). V was shortened by 5 bases and J by 3 bases, with 14 bases between the two germline ends. CDR3 size: 14 residues. CDR1 and CDR2 (germline): DFQATT, SNEGSKA (reference sequence). Here the CDR3 reads CSAWGGGSNQPQHF. CDR3 DNA: TGCAGTGCTTGGGGCGGGGGGTCCAATCAGCCCCAGCATTTT.

The chain combines TRBV6-2 or TRBV6-3 with TRBJ2-1; 12 positions match TRBD1. CDR3 size: 21 residues. Trimming took 1 base from V and 8 from J; bases not matched to a gene: 21. The germline V gene has CDR1 MNHEY and CDR2 SVGEGT. CDR3 sequence (DNA): TGTGCCAGCAGTTACTTGGGACAGGGGGCGCATGAAAATCTTAAGGTCGATGAGCAGTTCTTC. It yields the protein CASSYLGQGAHENLKVDEQFF.

This chain connects TRBV7-2 to TRBJ2-7, with 9 nucleotides matching TRBD2. Germline assignment: CDR1 SGHTA and CDR2 FQGNSA. The CDR3 length is 11 residues. The CDR3 DNA sequence: TGTGTAGGCGGGAGGGCTTACGAGCAGTACTTC. This gives the protein CVGGRAYEQYF. The full variable domain, rest sourced from reference TRBV7-2 and TRBJ2-7, is GAGVSQSPSNKVTEKGKDVELRCDPISGHTALYWYRQSLGQGLEFLIYFQGNSAPDKSGLPSDRFSAERTGGSVSTLTIQRTQQEDSAVYLCVGGRAYEQYFGPGTRLTVT.

The gene calls are TRBV19 and TRBJ2-5, with D perhaps given as TRBD1 or TRBD2 (5 bases each). V lost 5 bases, J lost 7 bases, and 17 bases lay in between. CDR1 and CDR2 from the germline V gene are LNHDA and SQIVND (reference sequence). The CDR3 is 14 amino acids. The CDR3 is CASSPTWGSGTQYF. CDR3 DNA: TGTGCCAGTAGTCCGACTTGGGGGTCGGGGACCCAGTACTTC. Supplemented by reference TRBV19 and TRBJ2-5, the full variable domain reads DGGITQSPKYLFRKEGQNVTLSCEQNLNHDAMYWYRQDPGQGLRLIYYSQIVNDFQKGDIAEGYSVSREKKESFPLTVTSAQKNPTAFYLCASSPTWGSGTQYFGPGTRLLVL.

The chain has TRBV20-1 and TRBJ2-5; 11 nucleotides match TRBD2. After removal of 4 bases from V and 5 bases from J, the junction contained 6 bases not matched to a gene. CDR3 size: 14 residues. Germline CDR1 DFQATT, CDR2 SNEGSKA (reference sequence). CDR3 residues: CSAISGRDLETQYF. DNA for the CDR3: TGCAGTGCTATTAGCGGGAGGGACCTGGAGACCCAGTACTTC.

This clonotype occurred a few times. CDR3 in amino acids: CASLPGTSGSGGDTQYF. The CDR3 nucleotides read TGTGCCAGCCTACCCGGGACTAGCGGGAGTGGAGGAGATACGCAGTATTTT. The chain recombines TRBV19 with TRBJ2-3, with 14 bases aligning to TRBD2. Germline-derived CDR1 and CDR2 are LNHDA and SQIVND (reference sequence). This CDR3 spans 17 amino acids. Losses at the gene ends were 9 bases for V and 5 bases for J; bases not matched to a gene: 13.